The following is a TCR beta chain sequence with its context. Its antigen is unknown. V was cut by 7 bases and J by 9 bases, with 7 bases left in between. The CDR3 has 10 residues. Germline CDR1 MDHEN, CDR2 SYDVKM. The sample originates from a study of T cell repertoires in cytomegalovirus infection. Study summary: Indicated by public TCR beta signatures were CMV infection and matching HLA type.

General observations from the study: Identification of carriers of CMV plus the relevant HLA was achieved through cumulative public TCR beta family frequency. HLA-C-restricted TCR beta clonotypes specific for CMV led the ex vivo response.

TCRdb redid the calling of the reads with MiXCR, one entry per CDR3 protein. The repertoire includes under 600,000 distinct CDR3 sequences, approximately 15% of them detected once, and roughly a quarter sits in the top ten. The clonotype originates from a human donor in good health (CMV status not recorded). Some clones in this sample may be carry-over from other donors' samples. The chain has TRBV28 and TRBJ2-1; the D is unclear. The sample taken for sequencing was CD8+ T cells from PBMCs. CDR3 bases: TGTGCCAGCATGCAAGGTGAGCAGTTCTTC. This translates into CASMQGEQFF.